The entry below gives a single TCR beta chain sequence along with its context. What this receptor recognizes is not known. The CDR3 contains 14 residues, cysteine and phenylalanine counted. Kept here is only the CDR3 DNA, which spans 42 bases and is read in frame from base 1. Per the germline V gene, SNHLY is the CDR1 and FYNNEI is the CDR2. From V the trimming removes 5 bases and from J it removes 2 bases, while the gene matches leave 5 bases of the junction unaccounted for. The sample originates from a study of cytomegalovirus exposure and HLA in healthy donors (TCRdb year 2017). About the study as a whole: An earlier analysis of 587 of the donors reported 276 Gb of sequence data and around 110 million unique TCR beta sequences obtained from around 170 million T cells. Around 300 gigabases of sequencing data and tens of millions of unique TCR sequences were included in an early release covering roughly 600 HLA-typed donors. Of the roughly 400 genotyped donors, 65% to 90% fell in the genetic ancestry cluster associated with self-reported Caucasian donors. The study aimed to test whether signatures of past pathogen exposure could be identified by cataloging public T cell receptors. The study used immunosequencing to profile the T cell repertoires of about 670 subjects and linked those repertoires to cytomegalovirus serostatus. Besides the first cohort of 666 subjects, a separate validation cohort made up of 95 to 150 different subjects was used. To predict cytomegalovirus infection status, the study brought together high-throughput TCR immunosequencing, statistical association of individual TCRs with disease status, and machine learning. To study patterns of TCR occurrence, a later analysis re-analyzed previously published TCR beta repertoires from 600 to 750 donors and added high-resolution HLA genotyping. In the later analysis, no new phenotypic data were used to find candidate immune exposures; instead, reliance was placed on TCR beta sequences and their occurrence across donors. In an earlier analysis of 587 of the donors, high-throughput TCR beta sequencing was used to judge whether each TCR beta V gene segment behaved as functional or pseudogenic. Donor age, sex, ethnicity and CMV serostatus were collected together with the repertoire data. In a later genetic analysis, genome-wide SNP genotypes for about 55% of the 666 donors were used, and that subset was treated as a discovery cohort. Every discovery cohort repertoire had been produced on one sequencing platform. Class I and class II HLA loci were covered by the typing at four-digit resolution. Typing coverage varied by locus: 629-630 donors for A, B, C, DRB1 and DQB1; about 520 for DQA1; approximately 570 for DPA1; around 490 for DPB1. A handful of DR-DQ haplotypes were handled as single units for association and clustering because linkage in the cohort was strong. Among about 360 genotyped donors of the cohort, an average of around 240,000 unique TCR beta nucleotide sequences were sequenced per donor, roughly a sixth of them non-productive. Overall study outcomes, separate from this receptor: Because the 87-base-pair reads could not distinguish some IMGT-functional V segments, including TRBV6-2 and TRBV6-3, those segments were excluded. A cluster of highly shared sequence variants was judged likely to be a technical artifact of the sequencing pipeline. Linkage disequilibrium might explain the correlated functional status among segregating V segments, but an unknown experimental factor could not be ruled out. A few of the identified cytomegalovirus-associated TCR beta chains were confirmed in vitro to be specific for cytomegalovirus antigens. Most TCR sequences were seen in very few donors, while some public TCRs were found in many individuals. Broadly in line with IMGT annotations, most TCR beta V segments showed up in productive rearrangements about 87% or about 30% of the time in an earlier analysis of several hundred of the donors. A further reported finding was that TCR beta sequences accurately predicted the HLA-A and HLA-B alleles for most subjects in the first cohort. Sequencing depth was assumed to be roughly uniform across donors in the presence/absence analyses, though that assumption may not hold. A later analysis reported that several top co-occurrence clusters appeared linked to parvovirus B19, influenza, CMV and Epstein-Barr virus. In this cohort, only TCR beta chains were sequenced, and detectable features were limited by the absence of alpha or paired-chain data. V-gene and J-gene trimming of TCR beta chains was associated with a missense DCLRE1C variant in a later genetic analysis, and the association was replicated in an independent cohort. For the cohort, immune exposure information was limited to CMV serostatus. Compared with equally common non-associated chains, HLA-associated TCR beta chains in a later analysis were more clonally expanded and had lower generation probabilities. In both the original and validation cohorts, the classifier was reported to diagnose cytomegalovirus status with high specificity and sensitivity. In a later analysis, most CMV-associated TCR beta chains were found to appear HLA-restricted, with HLA associations seemingly driven largely by CMV exposure. It was suggested by the authors that the approach could potentially be generalized to other disease states and immunological phenotypes. A later analysis associated 16,951 TCR beta sequences with specific HLA alleles at a false discovery rate of 0.05. HLA typing was unavailable for some donors at each locus, so association tests used only the typed subset. Because counts were too low, fewer than 20 rarely observed V segments, including chromosome 9 orphons, were excluded from the earlier analysis of 587 of the donors. According to a later genetic analysis, donors in an Asian-associated ancestry cluster had fewer N-insertions in productive TCRs than the roughly 700-donor mean. In a later analysis, TCR association rates were found to vary across HLA loci, with the most associated TCRs seen for DRB1 alleles and the fewest for HLA-C alleles. The study gave a list of roughly 150 TCR beta chains associated with cytomegalovirus. When HLA alleles, especially DR and DQ, strongly co-occurred, attributing TCR associations to individual alleles was difficult.

Receptors were amplified or captured by the immunoSEQ multiplex PCR assay. A mixture of 60 forward primers for TCR Vbeta segments and 13 reverse primers for TCR Jbeta segments was used in the multiplex PCR. A multiplex PCR assay on genomic DNA amplified the CDR3 region of rearranged TCR beta genes. The Illumina HiSeq System was used to sequence the amplified TCR beta libraries as 87-base-pair reads. The paper's data handling went like this. Across the 666 repertoires, a later analysis counted roughly 77 million unique TCR beta chains, 9 million to 14 million of which were shared by at least two donors. To remove PCR and sequencing errors, raw reads were error-corrected and collapsed into unique sequences using a nearest-neighbor algorithm that merged closely related sequences. V, D and J gene segments were assigned by aligning CDR3 sequences to IMGT reference sequences. For a sequence to be retained, a match of at least six nucleotides was required to both a V gene segment and a J gene segment. A rearrangement counted as productive if the CDR3 had no stop codons and remained in frame with V and J, and every other rearrangement counted as non-productive. Following IMGT convention, CDR3 was defined as the stretch from the second conserved V-encoded cysteine to the conserved J-encoded phenylalanine. In an earlier analysis of more than 550 of the donors, sequences lacking an unambiguous match to a single V gene segment were excluded. In an earlier analysis of approximately 560 of the donors, a V segment was called functional when productive rearrangements were above 56.7%, and segregating when the standard deviation between donors exceeded 5%. A statistical classification framework was developed to diagnose cytomegalovirus status using the catalog of TCR beta chain sequences. In a later analysis, TCR nucleotide sequences were compared against IMGT/GENE-DB human TR gene sequences so that V and J genes could be assigned. The TCRdist pipeline was used in a later analysis to assign CDR3 sequences and most-parsimonious VDJ recombination scenarios. In a later analysis, each TCR beta chain was defined by its CDR3 amino acid sequence together with its V-gene family, and reads without a unique V-gene family were excluded. A later analysis removed 450 to 600 highly shared, low-generation-probability nucleotide sequences to deal with suspected cross-contamination and a sequencing artifact. In a later analysis, a clonal expansion index for each public chain was calculated from normalized within-repertoire ranks of inferred template counts. In a later analysis, generation probabilities were computed with a VDJ recombination model fitted to out-of-frame rearrangements, and the resulting probabilities were checked against IGoR. In a later analysis, TCR-TCR, TCR-HLA and TCR-CMV co-occurrence was scored with hypergeometric tests, and a repertoire-size bias correction was applied to TCR pairs. A later analysis estimated false discovery rates by permuting HLA or CMV assignments 20 times. In a later analysis, co-occurring TCRs were grouped using DBSCAN, with TCRdist sequence similarity added in when clustering inside HLA-allele-positive subsets. For co-occurrence clustering, repertoires with fewer than 30,000 or more than 120,000 public chains were excluded, along with roughly five repertoires with anomalous nucleotide sharing. TCRdb limited this immuneACCESS table to in-frame rearrangements with V and J called. A share of clones is missing; checked studies link under half to unresolved V genes, and the rest is unexplained. V, J and clone size derive from that table, while D and trimming were established from the DNA sequence. This sample's table has entries for 130,000 or so clones. Clones ranked in the top ten supply about 2.2% of the sample.

The cohort consisted of 666 healthy bone marrow donors. Cohort members were all nominally healthy when sampled, although unrecorded immune exposures were likely present. The donor was CMV seronegative and was included in the group of a few hundred seronegative cohort members. Every donor gave a peripheral blood sample, and the peripheral blood mononuclear cells from that sample were used for TCR beta sequencing. Genomic DNA was extracted from the blood cell samples with the Qiagen DNeasy Blood Extraction Kit. This sequence originates from a woman between 18 and 30 years old in good health and CMV-seronegative. The sequencing sample was made of PBMCs. Recombination linked TRBV2 to TRBJ2-7, with TRBD2 matching 8 junction bases. CDR3 region: CASSLAGGPYEQYF. The bases are TGTGCCAGCAGTCTTGCGGGAGGCCCCTACGAGCAGTACTTC. The full variable domain, with segments outside the CDR3 supplied by the reference TRBV2 and TRBJ2-7 proteins, appears as EPEVTQTPSHQVTQMGQEVILRCVPISNHLYFYWYRQILGQKVEFLVSFYNNEISEKSEIFDDQFSVERPDGSNFTLKIRSTKLEDSAMYFCASSLAGGPYEQYFGPGTRLTVT.